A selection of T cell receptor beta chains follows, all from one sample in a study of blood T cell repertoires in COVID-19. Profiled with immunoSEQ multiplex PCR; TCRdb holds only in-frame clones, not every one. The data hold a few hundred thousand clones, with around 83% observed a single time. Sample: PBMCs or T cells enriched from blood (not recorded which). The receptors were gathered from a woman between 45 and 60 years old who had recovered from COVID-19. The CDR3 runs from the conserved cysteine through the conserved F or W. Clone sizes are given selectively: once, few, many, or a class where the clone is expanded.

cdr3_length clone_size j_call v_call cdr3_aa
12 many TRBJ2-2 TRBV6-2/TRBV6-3 CASSQNTGELFF
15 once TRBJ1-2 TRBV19 CASSIPQGGFYGYTF
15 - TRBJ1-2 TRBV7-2 CASSPGTEPNYGYTF
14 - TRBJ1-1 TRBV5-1 CASSVDSLNTEAFF
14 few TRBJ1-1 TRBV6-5 CASSFKSTAGGAFF
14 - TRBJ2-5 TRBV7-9 CASSPRTGQETQYF
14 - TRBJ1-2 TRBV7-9 CASSLQQGANGYTF
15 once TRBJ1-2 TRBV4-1 CASTKLGQGEGGYTF
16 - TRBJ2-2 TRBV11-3 CASSPRQGDNSGELFF
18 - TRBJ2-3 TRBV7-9 CASSLTNAKAGGLYTQYF
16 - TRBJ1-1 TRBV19 CASSPRTSDKKTEAFF
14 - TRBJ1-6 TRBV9 CASSVTDNNSPLHF
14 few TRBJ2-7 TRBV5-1 CASRSGTGSYEQYF
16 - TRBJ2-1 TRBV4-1 CASSQDLLAGGAEQFF
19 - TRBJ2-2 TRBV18 CASSPQQGRLAGDTGELFF
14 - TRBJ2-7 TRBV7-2 CASSMRQGSYEQYF
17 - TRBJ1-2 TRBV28 CASSPTGTGFKGDGYTF
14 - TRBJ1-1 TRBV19 CASRPTGSNTEAFF